One and the same sample provided the 16 T cell receptor beta chains below, sequenced in a study of blood T cell repertoires in COVID-19. TCRdb keeps only in-frame clones here, not all; method: immunoSEQ multiplex PCR. Found here are about 370,000 clones, 85% to 90% of them singletons; the top ten hold around 1%. The sequenced sample was PBMCs or T cells enriched from blood (not recorded which). The receptors were gathered from a man aged 18-30 years who had recovered from COVID-19.

V gene TRBV5-5 combines with J gene TRBJ1-5; no firm D call. Deletions cut 2 bases from V and 6 bases from J, with 15 bases between. Germline loops: CDR1 SGHKS, CDR2 YYEKEE (reference sequence). The CDR3 contains 15 residues. The CDR3 loop reads CASSFRPGPRQPQHF. In DNA form, the CDR3 reads TGTGCCAGCAGCTTTCGGCCAGGTCCACGTCAGCCCCAGCATTTT.

The chain employs TRBV7-9 and TRBJ2-1; unclear D gene. This CDR3 is 17 amino acids long. Trimming stripped 6 bases from V and 7 bases from J, with 25 bases between. Germline V lookup: CDR1 SEHNR, CDR2 FQNEAQ (reference sequence). The CDR3 here is CASSQVGGSLNLNEQFF. DNA of the CDR3: TGTGCCAGCAGTCAAGTAGGTGGTAGCCTAAACCTAAATGAGCAGTTCTTC.

The chain employs TRBV11-2 and TRBJ2-1; D may be TRBD1 (5 bases). This CDR3 comprises 13 residues. Trimming took 5 bases from V and 6 from J, leaving 11 bases between them. CDR1 is SGHAT, CDR2 FQNNGV, per germline. CDR3 bases: TGTGCCAGCAGCCTCGGACAAGCCAATGAGCAGTTCTTC. Translated: CASSLGQANEQFF.

At least ten counts were recorded for this clone. This chain joins TRBV6-1 and TRBJ1-6; D is ambiguous. V gave up 0 bases and J gave up 7 bases, with 10 bases separating them. Germline V CDR1 and CDR2: MNHNS, SASEGT. This CDR3 contains 15 residues. In DNA, the CDR3 is TGTGCCAGCAGTGAAGCAGAGGGAGGGAATTCACCCCTCCACTTT. This sequence encodes CASSEAEGGNSPLHF.

This clone has a handful of counts. The chain recombines TRBV6-5 with TRBJ1-2, with D tentatively TRBD1 (6 bases). CDR1 is MNHEY, CDR2 SVGAGI, per germline. The V and J ends lost 9 bases and 3 bases respectively, with 14 bases between them. The CDR3 consists of 13 residues. The CDR3 nucleotides read TGTGCCAGTTCCCCAGGGGCCGACTATGGCTACACCTTC. Its translation: CASSPGADYGYTF.

The gene calls are TRBV28 and TRBJ1-4; TRBD1 aligns across 7 bases. This CDR3 is 14 amino acids long. Per the germline V gene, CDR1 is MDHEN and CDR2 is SYDVKM. V dropped 2 bases and J dropped 8; count of bases not matched to a gene: 5. This CDR3 reads CASSLQGVGEKLFF. The CDR3 coding sequence is TGTGCCAGCAGTTTACAGGGGGTGGGGGAAAAACTGTTTTTT.

This clone was detected only once. The gene calls are TRBV2 and TRBJ2-7; D perhaps matches TRBD2 (6 bases). The germline gives CDR1 SNHLY, CDR2 FYNNEI. V was shortened by 2 bases and J by 4 bases, with 12 bases between the two germline ends. This CDR3 has 14 residues. This CDR3 reads CASSERVEGYEQYF. DNA for the CDR3: TGTGCCAGCAGTGAAAGGGTGGAGGGTTACGAGCAGTACTTC.

This chain joins TRBV28 and TRBJ1-1; 8 bases agree with TRBD1. Germline CDR1 and CDR2: MDHEN and SYDVKM. The CDR3 loop spans 14 amino acids. The V and J ends lost 4 bases and 11 bases, in that order; junction bases with no gene match: 12. The CDR3 sequence: CASSSQDRAITAFF. The CDR3 DNA is TGTGCCAGCAGTTCCCAGGACAGGGCGATTACGGCTTTCTTT. The complete variable domain, with remaining parts taken from reference TRBV28 and TRBJ1-1, reads DVKVTQSSRYLVKRTGEKVFLECVQDMDHENMFWYRQDPGLGLRLIYFSYDVKMKEKGDIPEGYSVSREKKERFSLILESASTNQTSMYLCASSSQDRAITAFFGQGTRLTVV.

The genes are TRBV4-2 and TRBJ2-1, with 14 bases fitting TRBD2. CDR1 is LGHNA and CDR2 is YNFKEQ in the germline V gene. V was clipped by 3 bases and J by 7 bases; unmatched bases: 2. This CDR3 contains 15 residues. CDR3 nucleotides: TGTGCCAGCAGCCACGGGACTAGCGGGAGTAATGAGCAGTTCTTC. This codes for CASSHGTSGSNEQFF.

The chain couples TRBV4-3 to TRBJ1-2; TRBD1 agrees at 8 bases. Germline loops: CDR1 LGHNA, CDR2 YSLEER. There are 14 residues in the CDR3. The V and J ends lost 4 bases and 8 bases, in that order; junction bases with no gene match: 9. This chain's CDR3 is CASSPQTQGAGYTF. The DNA for the CDR3 is TGCGCCAGCAGCCCACAAACCCAGGGGGCCGGCTACACCTTC.

The rearrangement joins TRBV18 to TRBJ1-5; D may be TRBD1 (6 bases). Trimming took off 4 bases at V and 7 bases at J, with 11 bases between the two ends. Germline V CDR1 and CDR2: KGHSH, LQKENI. The CDR3 runs to 13 residues. CDR3 protein: CASSQEQGQPQHF. The CDR3 bases are TGTGCCAGCTCACAAGAACAGGGACAGCCCCAGCATTTT.

V is TRBV7-9 and J is TRBJ1-2, with a tentative D call TRBD1 (5 bases). The CDR3 totals 16 residues. Trimming removed 2 bases from V and 2 bases from J, with 15 bases in between. The V gene's germline CDR1 is SEHNR and CDR2 FQNEAQ (reference sequence). The CDR3 DNA follows: TGTGCCAGCAGCTTATCCCGACAGACAATGAACTATGGCTACACCTTC. Translated: CASSLSRQTMNYGYTF.

The chain recombines TRBV7-8 with TRBJ1-2, with D unresolved. CDR3 length: 15 residues. V gave up 1 base and J gave up 6 bases, with 15 bases separating them. Germline values: CDR1 SGHVS, CDR2 FQNEAQ. In DNA, the CDR3 is TGTGCCAGCAGCTTAGACCGTGGAGGGTTTAATGGCTACACCTTC. Encoded protein: CASSLDRGGFNGYTF.

V gene TRBV7-2 combines with J gene TRBJ2-7, with D possibly being TRBD1 (5 bases). The CDR3 has 13 residues. The V and J ends lost 4 bases and 3 bases respectively, with 10 bases between them. The germline CDR1 and CDR2 sequences are SGHTA and FQGNSA. The CDR3 is CASSSRQIYEQYF. The CDR3 nucleotides read TGTGCCAGCAGCTCGAGACAGATCTACGAGCAGTACTTC.

The count of this clone is one. The chain employs TRBV18 and TRBJ1-2; D possibly corresponds to TRBD1 (5 bases). Trimming left V 3 bases short and J 2 bases short, with 13 bases between. The CDR3 runs 15 residues. Germline V gene data show CDR1 as KGHSH and CDR2 as LQKENI. The CDR3 DNA reads TGTGCCAGCTCACCTAAGACAGACCTAAACTATGGCTACACCTTC. Residues: CASSPKTDLNYGYTF.

The rearrangement links TRBV7-9 to TRBJ1-2; the match to TRBD1 covers 10 bases. Germline V CDR1 and CDR2: SEHNR, FQNEAQ (reference sequence). The CDR3 spans 15 residues. Trimming at V came to 4 bases and at J to 4 bases, leaving 6 bases not matched to a gene. The DNA of the CDR3 is TGTGCCAGCAGCTCTGACAGGGGGCCGGGCTATGGCTACACCTTC. This gives the protein CASSSDRGPGYGYTF.